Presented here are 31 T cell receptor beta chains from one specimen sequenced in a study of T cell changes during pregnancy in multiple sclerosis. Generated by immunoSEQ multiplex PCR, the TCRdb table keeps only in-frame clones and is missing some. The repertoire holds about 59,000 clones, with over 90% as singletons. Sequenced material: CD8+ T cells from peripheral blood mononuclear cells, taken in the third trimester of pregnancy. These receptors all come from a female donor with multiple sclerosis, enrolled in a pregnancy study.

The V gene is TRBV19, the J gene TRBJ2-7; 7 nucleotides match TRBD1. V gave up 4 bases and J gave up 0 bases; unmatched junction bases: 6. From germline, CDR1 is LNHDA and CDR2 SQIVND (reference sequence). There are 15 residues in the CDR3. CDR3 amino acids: CASSTVQGSSYEQYF. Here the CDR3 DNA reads TGTGCCAGTAGTACGGTACAGGGGTCCTCCTACGAGCAGTACTTC.

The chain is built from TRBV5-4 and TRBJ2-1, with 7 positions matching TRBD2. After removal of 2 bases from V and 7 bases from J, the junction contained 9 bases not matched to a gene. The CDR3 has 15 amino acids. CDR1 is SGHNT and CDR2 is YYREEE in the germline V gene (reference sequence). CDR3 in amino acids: CASSFKREIGNEQFF. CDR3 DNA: TGTGCCAGCAGCTTTAAGCGGGAAATTGGGAATGAGCAGTTCTTC.

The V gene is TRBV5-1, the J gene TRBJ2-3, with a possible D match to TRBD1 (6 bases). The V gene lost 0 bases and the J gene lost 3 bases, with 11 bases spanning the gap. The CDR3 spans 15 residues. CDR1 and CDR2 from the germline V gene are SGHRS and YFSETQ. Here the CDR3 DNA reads TGCGCCAGCAGCTTGGTTGGGGGCTGGACAGATACGCAGTATTTT. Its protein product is CASSLVGGWTDTQYF. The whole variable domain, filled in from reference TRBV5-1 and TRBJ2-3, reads KAGVTQTPRYLIKTRGQQVTLSCSPISGHRSVSWYQQTPGQGLQFLFEYFSETQRNKGNFPGRFSGRQFSNSRSEMNVSTLELGDSALYLCASSLVGGWTDTQYFGPGTRLTVL.

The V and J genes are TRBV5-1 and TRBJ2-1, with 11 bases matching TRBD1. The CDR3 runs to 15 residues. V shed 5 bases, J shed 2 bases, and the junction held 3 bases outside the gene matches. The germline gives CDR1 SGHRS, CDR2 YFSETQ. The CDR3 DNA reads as TGCGCCAGCAGATCGGACAGGGGGCCCTACAATGAGCAGTTCTTC. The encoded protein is CASRSDRGPYNEQFF.

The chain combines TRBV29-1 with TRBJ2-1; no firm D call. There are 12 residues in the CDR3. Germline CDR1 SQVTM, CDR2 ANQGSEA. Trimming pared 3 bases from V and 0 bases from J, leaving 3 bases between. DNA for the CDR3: TGCAGCGTTGAGTACTCCTACAATGAGCAGTTCTTC. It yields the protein CSVEYSYNEQFF.

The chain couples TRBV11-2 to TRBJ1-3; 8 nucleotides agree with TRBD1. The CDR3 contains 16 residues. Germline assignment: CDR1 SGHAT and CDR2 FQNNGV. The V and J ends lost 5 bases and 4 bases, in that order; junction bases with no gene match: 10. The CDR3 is CASSHPRDRTGNTIYF. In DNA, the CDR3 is TGTGCCAGCAGCCATCCTCGGGACAGGACGGGAAACACCATATATTTT.

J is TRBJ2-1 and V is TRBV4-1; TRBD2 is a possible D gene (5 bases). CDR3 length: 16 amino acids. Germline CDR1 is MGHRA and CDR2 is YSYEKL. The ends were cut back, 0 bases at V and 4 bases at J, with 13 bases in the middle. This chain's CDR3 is CASSQDHPGTYNEQFF. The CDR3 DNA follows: TGCGCCAGCAGCCAAGATCACCCGGGAACTTACAATGAGCAGTTCTTC.

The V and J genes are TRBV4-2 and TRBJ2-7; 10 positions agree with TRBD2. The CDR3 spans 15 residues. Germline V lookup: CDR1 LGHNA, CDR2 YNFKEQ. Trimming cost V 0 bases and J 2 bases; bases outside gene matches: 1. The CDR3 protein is CASSQETSGAYEQYF. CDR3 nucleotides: TGTGCCAGCAGCCAAGAAACTAGCGGGGCCTACGAGCAGTACTTC.

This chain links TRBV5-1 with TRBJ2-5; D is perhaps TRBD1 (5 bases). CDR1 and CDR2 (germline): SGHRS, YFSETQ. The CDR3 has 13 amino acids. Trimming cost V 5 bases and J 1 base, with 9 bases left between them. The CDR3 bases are TGCGCCAGCAGGACAGTAACCCAAGAGACCCAGTACTTC. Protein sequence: CASRTVTQETQYF. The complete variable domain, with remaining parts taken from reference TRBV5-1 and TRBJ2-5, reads KAGVTQTPRYLIKTRGQQVTLSCSPISGHRSVSWYQQTPGQGLQFLFEYFSETQRNKGNFPGRFSGRQFSNSRSEMNVSTLELGDSALYLCASRTVTQETQYFGPGTRLLVL.

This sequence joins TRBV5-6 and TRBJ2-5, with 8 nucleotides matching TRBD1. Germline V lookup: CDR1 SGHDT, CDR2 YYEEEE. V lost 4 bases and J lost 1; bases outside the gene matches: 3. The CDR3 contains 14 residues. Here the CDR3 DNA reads TGTGCCAGCAGCGACGGACAGGGCCAAGAGACCCAGTACTTC. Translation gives CASSDGQGQETQYF.

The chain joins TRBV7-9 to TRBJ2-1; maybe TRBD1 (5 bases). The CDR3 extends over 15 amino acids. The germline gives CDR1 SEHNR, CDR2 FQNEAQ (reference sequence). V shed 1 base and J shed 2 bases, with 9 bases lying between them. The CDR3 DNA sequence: TGTGCCAGCAGCTTAGGGCAGGGAACCTACAATGAGCAGTTCTTC. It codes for CASSLGQGTYNEQFF. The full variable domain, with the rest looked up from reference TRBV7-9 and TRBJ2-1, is DTGVSQNPRHKITKRGQNVTFRCDPISEHNRLYWYRQTLGQGPEFLTYFQNEAQLEKSRLLSDRFSAERPKGSFSTLEIQRTEQGDSAMYLCASSLGQGTYNEQFFGPGTRLTVL.

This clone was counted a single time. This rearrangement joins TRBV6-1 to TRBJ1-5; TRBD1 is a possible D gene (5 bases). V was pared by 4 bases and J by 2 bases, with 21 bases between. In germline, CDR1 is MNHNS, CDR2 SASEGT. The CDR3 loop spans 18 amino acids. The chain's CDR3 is CASSAQGVNRRGNQPQHF. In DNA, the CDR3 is TGTGCCAGCAGTGCGCAAGGGGTAAATCGTAGGGGCAATCAGCCCCAGCATTTT.

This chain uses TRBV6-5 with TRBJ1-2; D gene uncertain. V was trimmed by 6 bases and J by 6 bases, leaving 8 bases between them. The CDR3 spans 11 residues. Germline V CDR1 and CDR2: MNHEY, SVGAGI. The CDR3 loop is CASRSVDGYTF. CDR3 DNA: TGTGCCAGCAGGTCTGTAGATGGCTACACCTTC.

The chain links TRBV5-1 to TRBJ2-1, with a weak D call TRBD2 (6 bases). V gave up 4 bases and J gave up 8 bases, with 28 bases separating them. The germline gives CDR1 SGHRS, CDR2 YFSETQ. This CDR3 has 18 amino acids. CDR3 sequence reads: CASSALPRGGTGDHEQFF. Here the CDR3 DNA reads TGCGCCAGCAGCGCACTACCCCGAGGTGGAACGGGAGACCATGAGCAGTTCTTC. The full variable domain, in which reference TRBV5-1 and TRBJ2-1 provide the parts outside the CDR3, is KAGVTQTPRYLIKTRGQQVTLSCSPISGHRSVSWYQQTPGQGLQFLFEYFSETQRNKGNFPGRFSGRQFSNSRSEMNVSTLELGDSALYLCASSALPRGGTGDHEQFFGPGTRLTVL.

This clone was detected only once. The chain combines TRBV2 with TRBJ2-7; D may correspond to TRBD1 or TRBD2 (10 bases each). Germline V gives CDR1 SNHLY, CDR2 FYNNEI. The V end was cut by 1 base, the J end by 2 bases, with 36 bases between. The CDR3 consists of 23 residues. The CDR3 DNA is TGTGCCAGCAGTGAAGGGGGAGGGACAGGGGCCCTGGTTAGCGGGAGGTCCCCCTACGAGCAGTACTTC. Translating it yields CASSEGGGTGALVSGRSPYEQYF.

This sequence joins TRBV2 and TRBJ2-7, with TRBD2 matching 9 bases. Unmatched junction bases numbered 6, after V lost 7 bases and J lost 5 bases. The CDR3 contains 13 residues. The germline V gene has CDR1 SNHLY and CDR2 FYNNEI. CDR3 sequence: CASIPGLANEQYF. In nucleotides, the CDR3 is TGTGCCAGCATTCCGGGACTAGCAAACGAGCAGTACTTC.

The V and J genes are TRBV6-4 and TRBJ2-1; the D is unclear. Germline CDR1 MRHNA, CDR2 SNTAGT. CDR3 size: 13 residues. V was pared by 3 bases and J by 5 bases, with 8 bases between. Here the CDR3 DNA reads TGTGCCAGCAGTGAAAGCGCTCACAATGAGCAGTTCTTC. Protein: CASSESAHNEQFF.

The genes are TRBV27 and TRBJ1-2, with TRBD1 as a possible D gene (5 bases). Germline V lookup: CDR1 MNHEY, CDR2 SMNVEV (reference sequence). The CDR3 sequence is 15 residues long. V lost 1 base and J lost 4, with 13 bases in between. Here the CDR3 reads CASSLLGRGSYGYTF. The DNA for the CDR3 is TGTGCCAGCAGTTTATTGGGGCGAGGAAGCTATGGCTACACCTTC.

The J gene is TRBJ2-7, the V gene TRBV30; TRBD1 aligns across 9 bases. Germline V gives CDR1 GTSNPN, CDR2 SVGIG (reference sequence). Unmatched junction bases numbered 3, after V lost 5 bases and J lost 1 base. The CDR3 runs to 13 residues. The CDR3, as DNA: TGTGCCTGGGACAGGGGGGGTTCCTACGAGCAGTACTTC. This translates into CAWDRGGSYEQYF. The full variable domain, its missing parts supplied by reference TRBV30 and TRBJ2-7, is SQTIHQWPATLVQPVGSPLSLECTVEGTSNPNLYWYRQAAGRGLQLLFYSVGIGQISSEVPQNLSASRPQDRQFILSSKKLLLSDSGFYLCAWDRGGSYEQYFGPGTRLTVT.

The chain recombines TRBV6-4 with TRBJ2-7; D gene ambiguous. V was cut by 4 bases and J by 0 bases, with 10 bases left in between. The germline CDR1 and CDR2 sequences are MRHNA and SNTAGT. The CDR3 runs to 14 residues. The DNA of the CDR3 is TGTGCCAGCAGTGGTTTGAGTCACTCCTACGAGCAGTACTTC. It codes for CASSGLSHSYEQYF.

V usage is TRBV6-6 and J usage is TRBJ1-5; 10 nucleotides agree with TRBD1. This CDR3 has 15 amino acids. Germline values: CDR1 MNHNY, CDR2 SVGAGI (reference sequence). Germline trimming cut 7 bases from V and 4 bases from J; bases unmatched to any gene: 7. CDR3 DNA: TGTGCCAGCACCGAGGGACAGGGGCTGAATCAGCCCCAGCATTTT. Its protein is CASTEGQGLNQPQHF.

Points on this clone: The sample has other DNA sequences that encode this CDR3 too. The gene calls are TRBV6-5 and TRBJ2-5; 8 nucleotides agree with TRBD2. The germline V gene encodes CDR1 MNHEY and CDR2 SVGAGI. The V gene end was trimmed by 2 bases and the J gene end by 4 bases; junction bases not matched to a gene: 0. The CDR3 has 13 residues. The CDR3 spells CASSYGLAETQYF. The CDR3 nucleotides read TGTGCCAGCAGTTACGGACTAGCAGAGACCCAGTACTTC.

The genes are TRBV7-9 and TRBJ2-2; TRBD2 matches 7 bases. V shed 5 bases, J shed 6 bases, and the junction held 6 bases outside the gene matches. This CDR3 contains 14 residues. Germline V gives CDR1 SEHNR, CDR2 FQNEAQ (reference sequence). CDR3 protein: CASSGRVLSGELFF. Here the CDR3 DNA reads TGTGCCAGCAGCGGGAGGGTTCTCTCCGGGGAGCTGTTTTTT.

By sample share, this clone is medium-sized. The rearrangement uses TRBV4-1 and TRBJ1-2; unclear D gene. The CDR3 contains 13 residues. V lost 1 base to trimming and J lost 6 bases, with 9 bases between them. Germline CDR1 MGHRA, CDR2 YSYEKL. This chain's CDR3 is CASSQGNGDGYTF. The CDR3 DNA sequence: TGCGCCAGCAGCCAAGGGAACGGGGATGGCTACACCTTC.

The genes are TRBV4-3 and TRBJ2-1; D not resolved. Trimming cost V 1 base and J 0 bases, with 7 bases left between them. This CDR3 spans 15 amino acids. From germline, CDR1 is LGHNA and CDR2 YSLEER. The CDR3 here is CASSQVRSSYNEQFF. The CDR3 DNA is TGCGCCAGCAGCCAAGTTAGGAGCTCCTACAATGAGCAGTTCTTC.

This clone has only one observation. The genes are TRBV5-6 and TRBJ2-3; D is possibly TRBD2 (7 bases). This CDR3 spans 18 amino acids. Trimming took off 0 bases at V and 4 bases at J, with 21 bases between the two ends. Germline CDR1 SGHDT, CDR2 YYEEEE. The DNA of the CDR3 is TGTGCCAGCAGCTTGGGCTTTGGGGGCGGGAGTTTGGCAGATACGCAGTATTTT. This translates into CASSLGFGGGSLADTQYF.

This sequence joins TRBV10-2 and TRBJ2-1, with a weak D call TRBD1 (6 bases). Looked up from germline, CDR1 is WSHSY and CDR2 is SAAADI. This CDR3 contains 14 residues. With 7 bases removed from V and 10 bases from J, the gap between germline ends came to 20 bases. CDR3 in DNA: TGCGCCAGCACCCCGGACAGTTACGCCCCCGAGCAGTTCTTC. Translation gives CASTPDSYAPEQFF.

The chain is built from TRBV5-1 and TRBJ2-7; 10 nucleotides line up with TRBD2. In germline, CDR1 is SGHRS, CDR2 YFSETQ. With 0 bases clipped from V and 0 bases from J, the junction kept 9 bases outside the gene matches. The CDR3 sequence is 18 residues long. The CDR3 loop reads CASSLEVVTSGVSYEQYF. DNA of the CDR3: TGCGCCAGCAGCTTGGAGGTCGTAACTAGCGGGGTCTCCTACGAGCAGTACTTC.

CDR3 bases: TGTGCCAGCAGCTTAGGGCGGCGGGCGTCTGGAAACACCATATATTTT. Its protein is CASSLGRRASGNTIYF. The chain combines TRBV7-8 with TRBJ1-3; D is ambiguous. The germline gives CDR1 SGHVS, CDR2 FQNEAQ. The CDR3 is made up of 16 amino acids. V was pared by 1 base and J by 1 base, with 11 bases between.

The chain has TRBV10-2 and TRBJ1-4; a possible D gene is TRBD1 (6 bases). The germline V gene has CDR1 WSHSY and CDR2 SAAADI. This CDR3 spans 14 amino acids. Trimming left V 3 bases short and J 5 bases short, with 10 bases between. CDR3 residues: CASSDRTANEKLFF. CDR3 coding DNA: TGCGCCAGCAGTGATAGGACAGCAAATGAAAAACTGTTTTTT.

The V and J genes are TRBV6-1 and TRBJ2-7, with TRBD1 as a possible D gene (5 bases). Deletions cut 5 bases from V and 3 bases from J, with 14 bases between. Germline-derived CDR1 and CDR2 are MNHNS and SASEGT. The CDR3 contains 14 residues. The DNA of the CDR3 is TGTGCCAGCAGTACCCAAGACAGCTACTACGAGCAGTACTTC. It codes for CASSTQDSYYEQYF.